The text below deals with one T cell receptor beta chain. Its antigen is not known. The CDR3 totals 15 residues. V lost 7 bases and J lost 4, with 17 bases in between. Blood from later-ophthalmopathy patients was taken at first hyperthyroidism diagnosis. Amplification targeted TCR beta CDR3 regions from RNA transcripts. In the first-round RT-PCR of the TCR CDR3, the HTBI primer set was used. In TCRdb, the multiplex PCR reads were re-called with MiXCR into one record per CDR3 protein. This table has hundreds of thousands of distinct CDR3 sequences, approximately 14% appearing once. This record belongs to a study of T cells in Graves' hyperthyroidism and ophthalmopathy. Study outcomes and limitations: Clonotypes that were expanded in thyroid above 0.001 mostly appeared in blood too.

V and J are TRBV12-3 or TRBV12-4 and TRBJ1-5, with a tentative D call TRBD1 (5 bases). This TCR came from a woman in her late teens or twenties with Graves' hyperthyroidism that later progressed to Graves' ophthalmopathy. Material: blood. The DNA for the CDR3 is TGTGCCAGCAAAAAAACCGGGACGCAGAATCAGCCCCAGCATTTT. Translation gives CASKKTGTQNQPQHF.